The entry below describes one T cell receptor (beta chain). CD8+ and CD4+ T cells taken from blood had their TCR beta sequenced. Each Susac syndrome patient had definite or probable disease by recently defined criteria. It was negative isolation that provided the CD8+ and CD4+ T cells, whereas TEMRA cells were enriched by FACS. Random hexamers primed reverse transcription of roughly 0.5 to 1 ug RNA. Across 54 Vbeta and 13 Jbeta, TCR beta CDR3 was amplified with immunoSEQ multiplex PCR. Via MiXCR, TCRdb re-called the immunoSEQ multiplex PCR reads, giving one row per CDR3 protein. The data contain 150,000 or so distinct CDR3 sequences, 95% of them singletons. This record comes from a study of CD8 T cells in Susac syndrome. The source material was CD4+ T cells from PBMCs. The TCR comes from a human donor with Susac syndrome.

This CDR3 reads CASSYTGLAGAGEQFF. CDR3 in DNA: TGTGCCAGCAGTTACACGGGACTAGCGGGAGCCGGAGAGCAGTTCTTC. The rearrangement links TRBV6-6 to TRBJ2-1; TRBD2 aligns across 14 bases. V was clipped by 2 bases and J by 10 bases; unmatched bases: 7. CDR1 and CDR2 from the germline V gene are MNHNY and SVGAGI (reference sequence). This CDR3 spans 16 amino acids.